The 16 T cell receptor beta chains below were found in one sample sequenced in a study of T cells expressing NK-cell markers. TCRdb re-analyzed the 5' RACE reads; it lists each CDR3 protein once, without DNA. The sample table includes about 260,000 distinct CDR3 sequences. The source material was blood T cells: a sorted CD56 or NKG2C T cell subset, CD4+ or CD8+ T cells, or bulk PBMC T cells (not recorded which). These receptor sequences come from a woman between 18 and 70 years old in good health.

The V gene is TRBV20-1, the J gene TRBJ2-2; TCRdb lists TRBD2, though no DNA is available to test this call. CDR1 is DFQATT and CDR2 is SNEGSKA in the germline V gene (reference sequence). CDR3 length: 14 residues. The chain's CDR3 is CSATTSGLTGELFF.

The chain links TRBV18 to TRBJ2-6; TCRdb returns TRBD2, unconfirmable since there is no DNA. Germline values: CDR1 KGHSH, CDR2 LQKENI. This CDR3 contains 18 residues. This CDR3 is CASSPKGTSRSGANVLTF.

The CDR3 spells CASSFTGPGQPQHF. This rearrangement joins TRBV12-3 or TRBV12-4 to TRBJ1-5; the D call of TRBD1 rests on TCRdb alone, since no DNA is present to check it. This CDR3 region has 14 residues.

The chain couples TRBV5-1 to TRBJ2-3. Germline V gene data show CDR1 as SGHRS and CDR2 as YFSETQ. The CDR3 consists of 14 residues. CDR3 residues: CASGSYVSTDTQYF.

V is TRBV9 and J is TRBJ2-1; TCRdb's D call, TRBD1, is unchecked because there is no DNA. Per germline, CDR1 SGDLS and CDR2 YYNGEE. The length of the CDR3 is 16 residues. CDR3 in amino acids: CASSAYRVSSYNEQFF.

The J gene is TRBJ1-3, the V gene TRBV6-1; as DNA is missing, the TRBD1 call by TCRdb cannot be tested. Germline V gives CDR1 MNHNS, CDR2 SASEGT. This CDR3 is 15 amino acids long. The chain's CDR3 is CASGGANLSGNTIYF.

The V call is TRBV5-1, the J call TRBJ2-3; TCRdb's D gene call, TRBD1, goes unchecked for lack of DNA. Germline-derived CDR1 and CDR2 are SGHRS and YFSETQ. The CDR3 loop spans 16 amino acids. The chain's CDR3 is CASSLVGNRLGDTQYF.

The chain has TRBV11-2 and TRBJ2-1; TCRdb's D gene call, TRBD2, goes unchecked for lack of DNA. This CDR3 contains 16 residues. Per germline, CDR1 SGHAT and CDR2 FQNNGV. CDR3 amino acids: CASSLSGGTNYNEQFF.

The chain combines TRBV20-1 with TRBJ2-2; the TCRdb D gene call, TRBD2, has no DNA to confirm it. Germline CDR1 DFQATT, CDR2 SNEGSKA (reference sequence). The CDR3 loop spans 15 amino acids. This CDR3 is CSASPARAALGELFF.

This sequence joins TRBV7-8 and TRBJ1-5; the D call of TRBD1 rests on TCRdb alone, since no DNA is present to check it. Germline V gives CDR1 SGHVS, CDR2 FQNEAQ. The CDR3 loop spans 16 amino acids. CDR3 protein: CASSLGQRKSNQPQHF. The full variable domain, its missing parts supplied by reference TRBV7-8 and TRBJ1-5, is GAGVSQSPRYKVAKRGQDVALRCDPISGHVSLFWYQQALGQGPEFLTYFQNEAQLDKSGLPSDRFFAERPEGSVSTLKIQRTQQEDSAVYLCASSLGQRKSNQPQHFGDGTRLSIL.

This chain joins TRBV5-1 and TRBJ2-6. Germline lookup yields CDR1 SGHRS and CDR2 YFSETQ. This CDR3 contains 15 residues. The CDR3 reads CASSRQPTGANVLTF.

CDR3 sequence reads: CASLTGGRYGYTF. This chain links TRBV10-2 with TRBJ1-2; lacking DNA, the TRBD1 call made by TCRdb goes unchecked. CDR3 length equals 13 residues. The germline V gene encodes CDR1 WSHSY and CDR2 SAAADI.

The rearrangement links TRBV7-2 to TRBJ2-3; as DNA is missing, the TRBD2 call by TCRdb cannot be tested. The CDR3 has 16 amino acids. Germline values: CDR1 SGHTA, CDR2 FQGNSA. CDR3 in amino acids: CASSLRPAGGQDTQYF.

This chain connects TRBV5-6 to TRBJ2-3; TCRdb's D call, TRBD2, is unchecked because there is no DNA. Germline V gene data show CDR1 as SGHDT and CDR2 as YYEEEE. This CDR3 comprises 16 residues. The CDR3 region is CASNKDRTSVPGTQYF.

This chain links TRBV29-1 with TRBJ2-1; the TRBD1 assignment by TCRdb is unverifiable without DNA. The CDR3 has 11 residues. Germline CDR1 SQVTM, CDR2 ANQGSEA. CDR3 loop: CSVDRGDEQFF.

This chain joins TRBV10-3 and TRBJ1-4. Looked up from germline, CDR1 is ENHRY and CDR2 is SYGVKD. This CDR3 comprises 16 residues. CDR3 residues: CAIRPGQAAGNEKLFF.